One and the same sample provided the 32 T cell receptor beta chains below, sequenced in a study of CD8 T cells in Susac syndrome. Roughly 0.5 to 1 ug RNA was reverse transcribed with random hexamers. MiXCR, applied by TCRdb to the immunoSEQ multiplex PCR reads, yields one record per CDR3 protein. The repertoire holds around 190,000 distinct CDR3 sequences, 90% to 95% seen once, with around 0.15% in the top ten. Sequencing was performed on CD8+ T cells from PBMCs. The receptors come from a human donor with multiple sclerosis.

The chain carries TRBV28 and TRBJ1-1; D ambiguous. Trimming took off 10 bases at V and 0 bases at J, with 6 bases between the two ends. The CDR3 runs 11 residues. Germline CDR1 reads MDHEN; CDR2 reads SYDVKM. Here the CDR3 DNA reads TGTGCCACCCGGCTGAACACTGAAGCTTTCTTT. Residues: CATRLNTEAFF.

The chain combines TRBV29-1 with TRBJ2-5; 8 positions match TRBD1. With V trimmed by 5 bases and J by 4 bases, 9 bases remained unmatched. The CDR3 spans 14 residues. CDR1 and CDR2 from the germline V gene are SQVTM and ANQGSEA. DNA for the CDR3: TGCAGCGTTATGGGTCAGGGGGCCGCAGAGACCCAGTACTTC. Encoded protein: CSVMGQGAAETQYF.

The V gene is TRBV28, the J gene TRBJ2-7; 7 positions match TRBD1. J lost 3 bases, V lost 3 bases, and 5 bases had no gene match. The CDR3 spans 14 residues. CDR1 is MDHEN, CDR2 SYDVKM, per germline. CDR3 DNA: TGTGCCAGCAGTTTCGGAGACAGGGACTACGAGCAGTACTTC. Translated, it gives CASSFGDRDYEQYF.

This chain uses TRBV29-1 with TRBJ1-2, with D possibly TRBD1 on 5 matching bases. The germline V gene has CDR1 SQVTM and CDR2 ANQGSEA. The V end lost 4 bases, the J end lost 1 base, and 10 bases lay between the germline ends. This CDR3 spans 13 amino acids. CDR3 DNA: TGCAGCGTTGCACAGGACCGTAACTATGGCTACACCTTC. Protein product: CSVAQDRNYGYTF.

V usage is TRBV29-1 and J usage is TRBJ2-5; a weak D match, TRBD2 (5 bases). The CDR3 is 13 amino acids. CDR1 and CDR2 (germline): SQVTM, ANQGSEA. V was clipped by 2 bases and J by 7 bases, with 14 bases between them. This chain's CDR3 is CSVERGSRLTQYF. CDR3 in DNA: TGCAGCGTTGAACGGGGTTCAAGATTGACCCAGTACTTC.

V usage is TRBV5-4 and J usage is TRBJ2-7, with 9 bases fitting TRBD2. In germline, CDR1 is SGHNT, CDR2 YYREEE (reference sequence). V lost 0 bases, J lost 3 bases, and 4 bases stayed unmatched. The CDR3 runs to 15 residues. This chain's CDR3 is CASSLASSGDYEQYF. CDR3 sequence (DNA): TGTGCCAGCAGCTTGGCTTCTAGCGGGGACTACGAGCAGTACTTC.

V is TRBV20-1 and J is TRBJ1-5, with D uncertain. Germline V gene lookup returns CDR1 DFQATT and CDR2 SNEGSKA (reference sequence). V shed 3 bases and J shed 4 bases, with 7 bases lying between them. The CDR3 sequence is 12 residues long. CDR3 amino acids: CSARPYNQPQHF. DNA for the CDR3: TGCAGTGCTAGGCCGTATAATCAGCCCCAGCATTTT.

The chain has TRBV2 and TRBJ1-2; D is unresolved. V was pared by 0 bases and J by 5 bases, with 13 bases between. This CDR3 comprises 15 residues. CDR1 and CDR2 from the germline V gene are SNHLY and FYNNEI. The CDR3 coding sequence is TGTGCCAGCAGTGAAGCTTTCACGGCTCGGTATGGCTACACCTTC. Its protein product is CASSEAFTARYGYTF.

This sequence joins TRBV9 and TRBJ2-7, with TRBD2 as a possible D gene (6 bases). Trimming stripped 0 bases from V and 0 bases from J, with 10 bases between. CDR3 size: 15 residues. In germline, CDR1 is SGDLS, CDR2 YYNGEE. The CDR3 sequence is CASSVDPGASYEQYF. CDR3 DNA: TGTGCCAGCAGCGTAGATCCGGGAGCCTCCTACGAGCAGTACTTC.

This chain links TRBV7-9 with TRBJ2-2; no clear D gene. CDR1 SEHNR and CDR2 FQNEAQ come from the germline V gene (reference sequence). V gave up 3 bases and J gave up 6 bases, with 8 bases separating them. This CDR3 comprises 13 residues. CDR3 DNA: TGTGCCAGCAGCTTCGGCTTGGCCGGGGAGCTGTTTTTT. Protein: CASSFGLAGELFF. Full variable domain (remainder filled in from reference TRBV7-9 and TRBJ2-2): DTGVSQNPRHKITKRGQNVTFRCDPISEHNRLYWYRQTLGQGPEFLTYFQNEAQLEKSRLLSDRFSAERPKGSFSTLEIQRTEQGDSAMYLCASSFGLAGELFFGEGSRLTVL.

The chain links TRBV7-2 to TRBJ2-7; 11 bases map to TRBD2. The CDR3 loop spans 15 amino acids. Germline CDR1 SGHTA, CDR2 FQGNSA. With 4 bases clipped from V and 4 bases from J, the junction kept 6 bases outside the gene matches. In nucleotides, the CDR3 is TGTGCCAGCAGCTATGGACTAGCGGGCATTTACGAGCAGTACTTC. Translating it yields CASSYGLAGIYEQYF.

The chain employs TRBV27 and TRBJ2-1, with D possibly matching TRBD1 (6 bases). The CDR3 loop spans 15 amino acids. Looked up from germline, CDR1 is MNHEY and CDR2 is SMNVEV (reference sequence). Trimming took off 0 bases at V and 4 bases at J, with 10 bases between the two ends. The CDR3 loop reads CASSLSGTNYNEQFF. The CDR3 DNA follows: TGTGCCAGCAGTTTATCCGGGACAAATTACAATGAGCAGTTCTTC.

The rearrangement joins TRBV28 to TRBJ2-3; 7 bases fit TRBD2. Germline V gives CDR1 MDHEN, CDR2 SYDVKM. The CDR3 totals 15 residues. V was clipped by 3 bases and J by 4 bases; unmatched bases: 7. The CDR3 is CASSFRRELPDTQYF. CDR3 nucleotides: TGTGCCAGCAGTTTTAGGCGGGAGTTGCCAGATACGCAGTATTTT. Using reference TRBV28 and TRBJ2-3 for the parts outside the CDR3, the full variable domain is DVKVTQSSRYLVKRTGEKVFLECVQDMDHENMFWYRQDPGLGLRLIYFSYDVKMKEKGDIPEGYSVSREKKERFSLILESASTNQTSMYLCASSFRRELPDTQYFGPGTRLTVL.

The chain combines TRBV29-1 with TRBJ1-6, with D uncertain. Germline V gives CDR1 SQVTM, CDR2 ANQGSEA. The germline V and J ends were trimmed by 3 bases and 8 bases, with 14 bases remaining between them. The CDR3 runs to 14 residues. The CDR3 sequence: CSVDPRPGHSPLHF. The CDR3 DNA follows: TGCAGCGTTGATCCCCGCCCCGGACATTCACCCCTCCACTTT.

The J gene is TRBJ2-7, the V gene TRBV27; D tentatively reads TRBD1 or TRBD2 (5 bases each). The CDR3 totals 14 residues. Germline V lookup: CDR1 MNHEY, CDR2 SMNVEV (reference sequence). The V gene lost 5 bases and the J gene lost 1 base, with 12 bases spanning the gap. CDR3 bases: TGTGCCAGCAGTCCCTGGGACGGGTCCTACGAGCAGTACTTC. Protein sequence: CASSPWDGSYEQYF.

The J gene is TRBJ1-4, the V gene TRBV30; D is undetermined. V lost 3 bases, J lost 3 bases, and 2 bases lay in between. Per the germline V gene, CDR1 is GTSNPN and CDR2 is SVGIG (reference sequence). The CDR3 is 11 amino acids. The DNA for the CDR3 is TGTGCCTGGAGGTCTAATGAAAAACTGTTTTTT. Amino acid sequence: CAWRSNEKLFF.

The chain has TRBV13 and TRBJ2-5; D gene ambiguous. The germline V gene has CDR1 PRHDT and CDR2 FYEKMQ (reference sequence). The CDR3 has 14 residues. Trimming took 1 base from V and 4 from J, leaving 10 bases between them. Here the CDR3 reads CASSLAGAIETQYF. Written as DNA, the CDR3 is TGTGCCAGCAGCTTAGCCGGAGCGATAGAGACCCAGTACTTC.

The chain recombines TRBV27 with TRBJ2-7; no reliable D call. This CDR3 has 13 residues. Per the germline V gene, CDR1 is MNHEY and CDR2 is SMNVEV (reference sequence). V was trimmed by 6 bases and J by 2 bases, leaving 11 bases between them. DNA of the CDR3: TGTGCCAGCAGCCTAATAGGCCCCTACGAGCAGTACTTC. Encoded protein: CASSLIGPYEQYF.

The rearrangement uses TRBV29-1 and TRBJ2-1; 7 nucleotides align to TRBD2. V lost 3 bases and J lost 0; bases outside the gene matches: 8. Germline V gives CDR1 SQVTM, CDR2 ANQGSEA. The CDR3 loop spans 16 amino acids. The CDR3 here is CSVDPGRESSYNEQFF. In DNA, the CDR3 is TGCAGCGTTGACCCGGGGAGGGAAAGCTCCTACAATGAGCAGTTCTTC.

The CDR3 DNA is TGTGCCAGCAGTCCCCGGGGCACTGAAGCTTTCTTT. This sequence encodes CASSPRGTEAFF. The V call is TRBV27, the J call TRBJ1-1, with D unclear. The CDR3 covers 12 residues. Germline V gene lookup returns CDR1 MNHEY and CDR2 SMNVEV (reference sequence). V dropped 5 bases and J dropped 4 bases, with 8 bases sitting between them.

The CDR3 protein is CATSRDRQGAVSNQPQHF. CDR3 nucleotides: TGTGCCACCAGCAGAGACCGGCAGGGGGCCGTTAGCAATCAGCCCCAGCATTTT. The chain couples TRBV15 to TRBJ1-5; 8 nucleotides line up with TRBD1. The junction had 7 bases not matched to a gene; V was cut back by 0 bases and J by 0 bases. CDR3 length: 18 residues. CDR1 and CDR2 (germline): LNHNV, YYDKDF (reference sequence).

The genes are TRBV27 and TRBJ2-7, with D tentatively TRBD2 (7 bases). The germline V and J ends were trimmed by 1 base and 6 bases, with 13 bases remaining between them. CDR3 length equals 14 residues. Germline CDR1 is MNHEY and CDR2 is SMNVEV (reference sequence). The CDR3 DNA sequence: TGTGCCAGCAGTTTATACGGGGGGCTGGGCGAGCAGTACTTC. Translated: CASSLYGGLGEQYF.

In DNA form, the CDR3 reads TGTGCCAGCAGCCCTTTAGCGGACAATGAGCAGTTCTTC. Its protein product is CASSPLADNEQFF. This rearrangement joins TRBV3-1 to TRBJ2-1, with D possibly matching TRBD2 (6 bases). Germline V lookup: CDR1 LGHDT, CDR2 YNNKEL (reference sequence). Trimming took 4 bases from V and 5 from J, leaving 9 bases between them. The CDR3 is 13 amino acids.

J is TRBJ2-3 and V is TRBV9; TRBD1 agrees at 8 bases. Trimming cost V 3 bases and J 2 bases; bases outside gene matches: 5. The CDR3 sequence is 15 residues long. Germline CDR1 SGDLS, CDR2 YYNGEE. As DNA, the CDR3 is TGTGCCAGCAGCGCTCGACAGGGGACCACAGATACGCAGTATTTT. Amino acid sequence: CASSARQGTTDTQYF.

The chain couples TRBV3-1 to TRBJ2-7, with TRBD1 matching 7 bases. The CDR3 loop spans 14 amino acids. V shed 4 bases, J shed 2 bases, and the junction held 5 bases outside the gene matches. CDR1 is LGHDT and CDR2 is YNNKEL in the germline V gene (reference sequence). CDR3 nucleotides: TGTGCCAGCAGCCTCGCCGGGACAGCCTACGAGCAGTACTTC. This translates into CASSLAGTAYEQYF.

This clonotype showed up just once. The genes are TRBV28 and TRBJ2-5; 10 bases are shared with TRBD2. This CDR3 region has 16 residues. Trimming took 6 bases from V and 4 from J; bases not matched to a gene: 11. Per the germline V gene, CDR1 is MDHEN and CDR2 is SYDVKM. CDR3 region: CASRFGVAGGPETQYF. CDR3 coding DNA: TGTGCCAGCAGGTTTGGGGTAGCGGGAGGCCCAGAGACCCAGTACTTC.

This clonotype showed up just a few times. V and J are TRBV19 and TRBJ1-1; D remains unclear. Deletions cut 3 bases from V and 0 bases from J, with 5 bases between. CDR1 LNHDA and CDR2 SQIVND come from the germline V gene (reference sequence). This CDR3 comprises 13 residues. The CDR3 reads CASSIGMNTEAFF. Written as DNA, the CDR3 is TGTGCCAGTAGTATTGGGATGAACACTGAAGCTTTCTTT.

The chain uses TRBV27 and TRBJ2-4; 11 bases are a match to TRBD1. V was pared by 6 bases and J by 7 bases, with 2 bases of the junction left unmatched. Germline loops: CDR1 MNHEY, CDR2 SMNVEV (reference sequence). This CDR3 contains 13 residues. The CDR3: CASSWDRGNIQYF. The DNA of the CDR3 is TGTGCCAGCAGCTGGGACAGGGGGAACATTCAGTACTTC.

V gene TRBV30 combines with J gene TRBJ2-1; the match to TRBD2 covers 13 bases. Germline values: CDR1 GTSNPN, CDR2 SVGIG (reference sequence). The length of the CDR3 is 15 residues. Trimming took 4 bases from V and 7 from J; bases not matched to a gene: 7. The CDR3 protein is CAWTRLAGGWNEQFF. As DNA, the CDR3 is TGTGCCTGGACTCGACTAGCGGGAGGTTGGAATGAGCAGTTCTTC.

The CDR3 nucleotides read TGCGCCAGCAGCCTACTCGACGGATTGTACGAGCAGTACTTC. Residues: CASSLLDGLYEQYF. The chain has TRBV4-1 and TRBJ2-7; D ambiguous. The germline V gene encodes CDR1 MGHRA and CDR2 YSYEKL. The CDR3 runs 14 residues. Trimming took off 4 bases at V and 4 bases at J, with 14 bases between the two ends.

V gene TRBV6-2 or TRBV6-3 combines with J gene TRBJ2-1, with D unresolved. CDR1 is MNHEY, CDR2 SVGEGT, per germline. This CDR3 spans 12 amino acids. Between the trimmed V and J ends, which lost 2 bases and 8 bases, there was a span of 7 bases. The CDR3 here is CASSYHYHEQFF. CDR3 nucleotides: TGTGCCAGCAGTTACCACTATCATGAGCAGTTCTTC.

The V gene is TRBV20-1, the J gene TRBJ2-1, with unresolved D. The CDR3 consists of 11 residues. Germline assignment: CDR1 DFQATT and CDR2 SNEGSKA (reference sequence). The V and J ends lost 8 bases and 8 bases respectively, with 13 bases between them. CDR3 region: CSPTKAYEQFF. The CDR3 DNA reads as TGCAGTCCCACCAAGGCGTATGAGCAGTTCTTC.